One and the same sample provided the 8 T cell receptor beta chains below, sequenced in a study of identical twins. TCRdb used MiXCR to reprocess the 5' RACE reads, holding one entry per CDR3 protein. This table holds around 470,000 distinct CDR3 sequences, 12% to 15% found once. This same sample was also part of a study on yellow fever vaccine responses in identical twins.

Sequencing was performed on CD4+ T cells sorted from blood. These receptor sequences come from a woman aged 18-29 years in good health.

The sample holds a few counts of this clonotype. The V call is TRBV20-1, the J call TRBJ2-7, with TRBD2 matching over 9 bases. From germline, CDR1 is DFQATT and CDR2 SNEGSKA (reference sequence). The V gene end was trimmed by 3 bases and the J gene end by 1 base; junction bases not matched to a gene: 4. This CDR3 has 14 residues. The CDR3 DNA reads as TGCAGTGCTAGGGGTAGCGGGGGATCCTACGAGCAGTACTTC. Translation gives CSARGSGGSYEQYF.

This clonotype was observed at least ten times. The J gene is TRBJ1-5, the V gene TRBV12-3 or TRBV12-4, with 8 bases identical to TRBD1. The CDR3 runs 17 residues. Trimming cost V 5 bases and J 0 bases; bases outside gene matches: 9. CDR3 DNA sequence: TGTGCCAGCAGTCCCGGACAGGGCGGGTATAGCAATCAGCCCCAGCATTTT. Translating gives CASSPGQGGYSNQPQHF.

This clonotype was observed a handful of times. As DNA, the CDR3 is TGTGCCAGCATCCAGACTACAGATACGCAGTATTTT. It specifies CASIQTTDTQYF. The chain carries TRBV7-2 and TRBJ2-3; D gene unclear. The germline gives CDR1 SGHTA, CDR2 FQGNSA. Trimming left V 7 bases short and J 3 bases short, with 8 bases between. This CDR3 region has 12 residues.

This clonotype was seen more than once but under ten times. Here the CDR3 DNA reads TGCGCCAGCAGCTTGATGTTAGGGGGACTAGCGGGATTCCTGGGATCCTACGAGCAGTACTTC. Encoded protein: CASSLMLGGLAGFLGSYEQYF. The chain carries TRBV5-1 and TRBJ2-7, with 13 bases that match TRBD2. This CDR3 is 21 amino acids long. V lost 1 base, J lost 1 base, and 17 bases stayed unmatched. CDR1 and CDR2 (germline): SGHRS, YFSETQ.

This clonotype occurred many times. The chain has TRBV12-3 or TRBV12-4 and TRBJ2-4; 8 bases match TRBD2. This CDR3 has 16 residues. After removal of 3 bases from V and 7 bases from J, the junction contained 11 bases not matched to a gene. The DNA for the CDR3 is TGTGCCAGCAGTTTCCGGGGGGGCTCATCGGGGAACATTCAGTACTTC. Translation: CASSFRGGSSGNIQYF.

This rearrangement joins TRBV7-9 to TRBJ2-1, with 8 bases fitting TRBD2. V lost 1 base, J lost 9 bases, and 2 bases stayed unmatched. Germline V gives CDR1 SEHNR, CDR2 FQNEAQ (reference sequence). The CDR3 runs to 13 residues. The CDR3 protein is CASSLESGGEQFF. CDR3 DNA: TGTGCCAGCAGCTTAGAGAGCGGGGGTGAGCAGTTCTTC.

J is TRBJ1-4 and V is TRBV12-3 or TRBV12-4; tentatively, D is TRBD1 (6 bases). The CDR3 is 14 amino acids. Trimming stripped 7 bases from V and 7 bases from J, with 16 bases between. The CDR3 spells CASNKQGVGEKLFF. The DNA for the CDR3 is TGTGCCAGCAACAAACAGGGTGTAGGTGAAAAACTGTTTTTT.

This clonotype was recorded at least ten times. Germline is not matched at one junction end, which may reflect a read error. This chain joins TRBV12-3 or TRBV12-4 and TRBJ1-1; D ambiguous. The CDR3 covers 14 residues. The DNA of the CDR3 is TGTGCCAGCAGCTTAGTTGGTGGGAACACTGAAGCTTTCTTT. It translates to CASSLVGGNTEAFF.